This T cell receptor (beta chain) was observed in a study of blood T cell repertoires in COVID-19. Across the whole study: Nucleic acid was either cDNA or gDNA, and it came from T cells, B-cell-depleted T cells, or PBMCs.

Only in-frame clones appear in the TCRdb table, and some are missing; sequencing was by immunoSEQ multiplex PCR. The sample lists roughly 79,000 clones; approximately 80% were seen once. CDR1 is MDHEN, CDR2 SYDVKM, per germline. Trimming shortened V by 5 bases and J by 1 base, and 12 bases separated the two germline ends. The CDR3 loop spans 15 amino acids. Specimen: peripheral blood. This clonotype was sampled from a man between 60 and 70 years old with active or convalescent COVID-19. The rearrangement links TRBV28 to TRBJ1-5, with no clear D. CDR3 DNA sequence: TGTGCCAGCAGTCCACTGGGAGGGAGCAATCAGCCCCAGCATTTT. It yields the protein CASSPLGGSNQPQHF.